These 5 T cell receptor beta chains came from one sample sequenced in a study of blood T cell repertoires in COVID-19. Using immunoSEQ multiplex PCR, the repertoire was profiled, and TCRdb retains in-frame clones only, with some absent. Found here are 200,000 to 250,000 clones, about 90% of them singletons; the top ten hold 2% to 3%. The sequencing input was peripheral blood. These receptors were collected from a man aged 25-45 years with COVID-19, enrolled during active disease.

The rearrangement joins TRBV19 to TRBJ2-1; 10 bases align to TRBD2. CDR1 is LNHDA and CDR2 is SQIVND in the germline V gene (reference sequence). The CDR3 is 18 amino acids. V trimming: 3 bases; J trimming: 2 bases; junction bases outside the gene matches: 10. Here the CDR3 reads CASSMGGLADRPYNEQFF. The CDR3 bases are TGTGCCAGTAGTATGGGTGGACTAGCGGATAGACCCTACAATGAGCAGTTCTTC.

The chain combines TRBV5-1 with TRBJ1-2; 8 nucleotides match TRBD1. Germline V gene data show CDR1 as SGHRS and CDR2 as YFSETQ. The ends lost 3 bases at V and 4 bases at J; junction bases unmatched: 5. There are 14 residues in the CDR3. The CDR3 is CASSWDRTSYGYTF. The CDR3 nucleotides are TGCGCCAGCAGCTGGGACAGGACCTCCTATGGCTACACCTTC.

The chain joins TRBV9 to TRBJ2-6; D call uncertain. The CDR3 runs to 15 residues. The germline CDR1 and CDR2 sequences are SGDLS and YYNGEE. V was clipped by 2 bases and J by 0 bases, with 6 bases between them. This chain's CDR3 is CASSVISSGANVLTF. The CDR3 DNA reads TGTGCCAGCAGCGTTATCAGCTCTGGGGCCAACGTCCTGACTTTC.

The CDR3 loop reads CASSPTAGFSYEQYF. CDR3 sequence (DNA): TGTGCCAGCAGCCCAACAGCAGGTTTCTCCTACGAGCAGTACTTC. The rearrangement links TRBV9 to TRBJ2-7; D remains unclear. The CDR3 consists of 15 residues. Between the trimmed V and J ends, which lost 4 bases and 0 bases, there was a span of 14 bases. In germline, CDR1 is SGDLS, CDR2 YYNGEE.

The genes are TRBV5-6 and TRBJ1-6; 7 bases align to TRBD1. The V gene end was trimmed by 4 bases and the J gene end by 4 bases; junction bases not matched to a gene: 2. The CDR3 has 14 amino acids. In germline, CDR1 is SGHDT, CDR2 YYEEEE. CDR3 protein: CASSPTGYNSPLHF. CDR3 DNA sequence: TGTGCCAGCAGCCCGACAGGGTATAATTCACCCCTCCACTTT.